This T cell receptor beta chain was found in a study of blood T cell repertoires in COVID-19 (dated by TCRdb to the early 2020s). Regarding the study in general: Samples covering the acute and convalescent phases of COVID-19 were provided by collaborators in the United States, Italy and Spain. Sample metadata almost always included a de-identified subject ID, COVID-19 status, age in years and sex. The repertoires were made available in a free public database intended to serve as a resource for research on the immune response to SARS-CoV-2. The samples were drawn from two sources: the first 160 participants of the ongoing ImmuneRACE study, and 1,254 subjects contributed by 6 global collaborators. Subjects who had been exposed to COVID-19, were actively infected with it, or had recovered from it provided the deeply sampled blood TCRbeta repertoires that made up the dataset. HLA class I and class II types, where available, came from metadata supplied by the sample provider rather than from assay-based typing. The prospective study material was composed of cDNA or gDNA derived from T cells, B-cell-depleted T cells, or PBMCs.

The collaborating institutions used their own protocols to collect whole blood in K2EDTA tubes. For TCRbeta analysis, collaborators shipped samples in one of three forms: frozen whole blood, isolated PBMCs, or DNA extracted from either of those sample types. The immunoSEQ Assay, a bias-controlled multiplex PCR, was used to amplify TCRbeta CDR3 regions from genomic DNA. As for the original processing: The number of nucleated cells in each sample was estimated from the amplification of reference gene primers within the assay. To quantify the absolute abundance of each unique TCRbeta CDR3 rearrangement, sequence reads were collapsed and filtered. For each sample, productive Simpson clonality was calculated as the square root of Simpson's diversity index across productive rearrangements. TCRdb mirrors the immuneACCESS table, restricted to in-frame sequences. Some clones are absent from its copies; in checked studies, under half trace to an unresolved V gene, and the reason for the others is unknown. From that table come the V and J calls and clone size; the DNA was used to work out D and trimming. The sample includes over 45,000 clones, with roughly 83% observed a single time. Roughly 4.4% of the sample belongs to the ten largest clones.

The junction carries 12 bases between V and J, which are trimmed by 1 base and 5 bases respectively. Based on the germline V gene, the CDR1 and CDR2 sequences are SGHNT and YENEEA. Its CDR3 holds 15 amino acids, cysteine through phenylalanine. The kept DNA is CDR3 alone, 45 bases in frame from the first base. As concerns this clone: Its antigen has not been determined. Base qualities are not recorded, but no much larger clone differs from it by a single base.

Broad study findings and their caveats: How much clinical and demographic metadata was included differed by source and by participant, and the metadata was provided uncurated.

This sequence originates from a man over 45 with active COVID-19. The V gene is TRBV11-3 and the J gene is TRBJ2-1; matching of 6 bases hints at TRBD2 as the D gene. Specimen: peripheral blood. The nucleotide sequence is TGTGCCAGCAGCTTAGGGGGGGTCGGAAACAATGAGCAGTTCTTC. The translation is CASSLGGVGNNEQFF.